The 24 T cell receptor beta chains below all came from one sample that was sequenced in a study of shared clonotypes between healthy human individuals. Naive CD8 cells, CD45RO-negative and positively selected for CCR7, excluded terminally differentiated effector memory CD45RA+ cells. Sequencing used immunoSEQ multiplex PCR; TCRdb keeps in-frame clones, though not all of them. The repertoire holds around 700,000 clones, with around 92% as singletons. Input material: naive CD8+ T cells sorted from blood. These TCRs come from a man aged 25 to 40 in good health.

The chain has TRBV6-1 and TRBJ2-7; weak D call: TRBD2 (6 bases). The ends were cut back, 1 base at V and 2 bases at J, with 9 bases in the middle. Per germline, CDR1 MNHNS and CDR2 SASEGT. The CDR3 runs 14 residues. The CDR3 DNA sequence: TGTGCCAGCAGTGAAGAGGACTATGCCTACGAGCAGTACTTC. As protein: CASSEEDYAYEQYF.

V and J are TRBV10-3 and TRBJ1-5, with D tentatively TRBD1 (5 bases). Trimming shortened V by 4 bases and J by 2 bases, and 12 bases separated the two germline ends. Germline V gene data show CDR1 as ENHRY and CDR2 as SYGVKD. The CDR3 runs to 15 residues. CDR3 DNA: TGTGCCATCAGTGGAACCGGGACGGGCAATCAGCCCCAGCATTTT. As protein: CAISGTGTGNQPQHF.

CDR3 in amino acids: CASSFWRSSYNEQFF. The DNA for the CDR3 is TGTGCCAGCAGTTTTTGGCGGAGCTCCTACAATGAGCAGTTCTTC. The chain employs TRBV28 and TRBJ2-1; D gene uncertain. CDR1 MDHEN and CDR2 SYDVKM come from the germline V gene. The V and J ends lost 3 bases and 0 bases respectively, with 9 bases between them. CDR3 size: 15 residues. Based on the CDR3 plus reference TRBV28 and TRBJ2-1, the full variable domain is DVKVTQSSRYLVKRTGEKVFLECVQDMDHENMFWYRQDPGLGLRLIYFSYDVKMKEKGDIPEGYSVSREKKERFSLILESASTNQTSMYLCASSFWRSSYNEQFFGPGTRLTVL.

The CDR3 region is CASSPTLTADEQFF. Written as DNA, the CDR3 is TGTGCCAGCAGTCCAACCCTGACAGCAGATGAGCAGTTCTTC. V gene TRBV27 combines with J gene TRBJ2-1; TRBD1 is a possible D gene (5 bases). CDR1 is MNHEY and CDR2 is SMNVEV in the germline V gene (reference sequence). The CDR3 has 14 residues. Trimming removed 5 bases at V and 8 bases at J, with 16 bases between.

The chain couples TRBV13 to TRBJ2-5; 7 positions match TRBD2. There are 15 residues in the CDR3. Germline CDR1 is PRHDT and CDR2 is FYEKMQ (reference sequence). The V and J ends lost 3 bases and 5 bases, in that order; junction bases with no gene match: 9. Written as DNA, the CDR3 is TGTGCCAGCAGCTTTTGGGGAGCGGGAACGGAGACCCAGTACTTC. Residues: CASSFWGAGTETQYF.

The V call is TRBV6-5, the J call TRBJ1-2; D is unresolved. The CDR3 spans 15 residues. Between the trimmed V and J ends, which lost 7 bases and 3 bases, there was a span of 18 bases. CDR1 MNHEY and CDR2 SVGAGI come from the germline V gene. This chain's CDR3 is CASTPWEESDYGYTF. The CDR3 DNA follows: TGTGCCAGCACCCCATGGGAGGAATCGGACTATGGCTACACCTTC.

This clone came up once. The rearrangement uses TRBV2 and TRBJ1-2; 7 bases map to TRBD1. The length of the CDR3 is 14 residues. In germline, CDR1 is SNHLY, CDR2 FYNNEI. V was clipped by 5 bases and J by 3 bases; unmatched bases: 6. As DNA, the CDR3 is TGTGCCAGCAGTAACTATGGACAGGACTATGGCTACACCTTC. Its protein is CASSNYGQDYGYTF.

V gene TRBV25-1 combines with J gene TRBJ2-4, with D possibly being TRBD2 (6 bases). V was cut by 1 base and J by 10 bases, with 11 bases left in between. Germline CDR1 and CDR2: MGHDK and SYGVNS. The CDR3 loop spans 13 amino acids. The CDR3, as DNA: TGTGCCAGCAGTGAATTTGGAGGGACGATTCAGTACTTC. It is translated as CASSEFGGTIQYF.

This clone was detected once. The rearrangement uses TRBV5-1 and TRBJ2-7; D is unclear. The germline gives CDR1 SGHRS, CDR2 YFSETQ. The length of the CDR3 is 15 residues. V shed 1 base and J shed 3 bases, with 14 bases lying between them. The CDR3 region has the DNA TGCGCCAGCAGCTTGTCGTTAGGGAATAACTACGAGCAGTACTTC. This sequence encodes CASSLSLGNNYEQYF.

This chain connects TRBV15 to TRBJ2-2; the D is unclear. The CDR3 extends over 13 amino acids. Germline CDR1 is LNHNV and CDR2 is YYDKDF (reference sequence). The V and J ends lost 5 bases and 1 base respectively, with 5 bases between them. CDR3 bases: TGTGCCACCAGCCTTGAGAACACCGGGGAGCTGTTTTTT. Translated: CATSLENTGELFF.

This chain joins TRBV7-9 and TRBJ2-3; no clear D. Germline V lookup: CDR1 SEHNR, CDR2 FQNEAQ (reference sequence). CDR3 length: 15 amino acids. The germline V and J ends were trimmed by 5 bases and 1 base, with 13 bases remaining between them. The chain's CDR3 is CASSSWPQRTDTQYF. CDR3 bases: TGTGCCAGCAGCAGCTGGCCTCAGCGCACAGATACGCAGTATTTT. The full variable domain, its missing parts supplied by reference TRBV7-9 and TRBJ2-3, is DTGVSQNPRHKITKRGQNVTFRCDPISEHNRLYWYRQTLGQGPEFLTYFQNEAQLEKSRLLSDRFSAERPKGSFSTLEIQRTEQGDSAMYLCASSSWPQRTDTQYFGPGTRLTVL.

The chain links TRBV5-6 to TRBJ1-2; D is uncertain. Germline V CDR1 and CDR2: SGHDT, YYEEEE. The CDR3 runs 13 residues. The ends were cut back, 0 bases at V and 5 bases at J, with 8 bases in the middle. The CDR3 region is CASSLDNQYGYTF. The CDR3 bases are TGTGCCAGCAGCTTGGATAACCAGTATGGCTACACCTTC.

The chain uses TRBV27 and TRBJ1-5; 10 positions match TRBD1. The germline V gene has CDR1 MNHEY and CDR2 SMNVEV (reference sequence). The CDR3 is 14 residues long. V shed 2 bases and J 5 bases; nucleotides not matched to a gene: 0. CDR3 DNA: TGTGCCAGCAGTTTAGGGACAGGGGATCAGCCCCAGCATTTT. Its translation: CASSLGTGDQPQHF.

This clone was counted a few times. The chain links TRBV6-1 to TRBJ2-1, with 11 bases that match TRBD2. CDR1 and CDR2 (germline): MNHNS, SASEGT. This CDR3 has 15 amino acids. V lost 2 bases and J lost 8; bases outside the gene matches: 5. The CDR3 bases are TGTGCCAGCAGTGAATTTAGCGGGAGGGCGGATGAGCAGTTCTTC. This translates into CASSEFSGRADEQFF.

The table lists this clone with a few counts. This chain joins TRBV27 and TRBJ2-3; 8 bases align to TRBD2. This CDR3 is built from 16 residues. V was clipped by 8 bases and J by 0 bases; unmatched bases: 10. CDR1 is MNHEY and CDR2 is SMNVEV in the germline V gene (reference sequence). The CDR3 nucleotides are TGTGCCAGCGGCCCGGGGGGGGGTCTGAGCACAGATACGCAGTATTTT. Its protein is CASGPGGGLSTDTQYF.

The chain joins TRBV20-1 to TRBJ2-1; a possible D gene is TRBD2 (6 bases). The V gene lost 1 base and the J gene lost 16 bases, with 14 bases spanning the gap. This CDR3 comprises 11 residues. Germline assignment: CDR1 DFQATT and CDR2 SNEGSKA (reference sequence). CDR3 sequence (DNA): TGCAGTGCTAGAGTAGCCAGGGAGGACTTCTTC. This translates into CSARVAREDFF.

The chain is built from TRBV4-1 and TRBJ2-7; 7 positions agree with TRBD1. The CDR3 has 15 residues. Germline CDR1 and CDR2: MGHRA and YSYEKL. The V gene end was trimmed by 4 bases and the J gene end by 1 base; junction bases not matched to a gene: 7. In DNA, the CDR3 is TGCGCCAGCAGCCGAGGGACAGCGCGATCCTACGAGCAGTACTTC. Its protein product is CASSRGTARSYEQYF.

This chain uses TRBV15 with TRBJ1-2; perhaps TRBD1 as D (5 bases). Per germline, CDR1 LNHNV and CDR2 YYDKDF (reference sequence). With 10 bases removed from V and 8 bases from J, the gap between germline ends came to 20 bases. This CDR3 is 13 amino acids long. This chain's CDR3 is CASVGTRGGGYTF. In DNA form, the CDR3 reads TGTGCCAGCGTCGGGACGCGCGGGGGAGGCTACACCTTC.

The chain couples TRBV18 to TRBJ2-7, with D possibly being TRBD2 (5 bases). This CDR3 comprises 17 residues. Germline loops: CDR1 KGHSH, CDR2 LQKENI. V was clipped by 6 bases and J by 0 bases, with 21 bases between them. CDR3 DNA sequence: TGTGCCAGCTCCTTTTCGGTGAGGGATTGGTCCTCCTACGAGCAGTACTTC. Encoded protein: CASSFSVRDWSSYEQYF.

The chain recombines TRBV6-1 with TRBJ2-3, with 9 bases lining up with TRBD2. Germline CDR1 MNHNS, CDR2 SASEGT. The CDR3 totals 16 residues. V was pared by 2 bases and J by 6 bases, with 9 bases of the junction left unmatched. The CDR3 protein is CASSEWIAGARDTQYF. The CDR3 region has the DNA TGTGCCAGCAGTGAATGGATAGCGGGAGCTCGGGATACGCAGTATTTT.

The CDR3 DNA reads TGTGCCAGCAGTCAAAGCGGGGCGGCCTACGAGCAGTACTTC. Amino acid sequence: CASSQSGAAYEQYF. The chain carries TRBV6-5 and TRBJ2-7; 7 positions match TRBD2. The trim removed 5 bases at V and 2 bases at J, leaving 6 bases unmatched. The CDR3 loop spans 14 amino acids. The germline V gene encodes CDR1 MNHEY and CDR2 SVGAGI.

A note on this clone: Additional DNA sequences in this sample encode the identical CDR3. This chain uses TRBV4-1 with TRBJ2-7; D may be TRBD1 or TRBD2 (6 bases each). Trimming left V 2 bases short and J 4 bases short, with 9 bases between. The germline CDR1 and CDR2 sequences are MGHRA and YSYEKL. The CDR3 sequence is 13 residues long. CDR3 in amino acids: CASSQIGGYEQYF. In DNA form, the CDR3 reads TGCGCCAGCAGCCAAATAGGGGGGTACGAGCAGTACTTC.

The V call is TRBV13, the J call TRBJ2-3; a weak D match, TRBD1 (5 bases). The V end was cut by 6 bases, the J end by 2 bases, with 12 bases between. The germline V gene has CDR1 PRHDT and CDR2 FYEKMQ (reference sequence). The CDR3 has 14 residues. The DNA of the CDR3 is TGTGCCAGCAGTTTACAGGCCTCCACAGATACGCAGTATTTT. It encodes CASSLQASTDTQYF.

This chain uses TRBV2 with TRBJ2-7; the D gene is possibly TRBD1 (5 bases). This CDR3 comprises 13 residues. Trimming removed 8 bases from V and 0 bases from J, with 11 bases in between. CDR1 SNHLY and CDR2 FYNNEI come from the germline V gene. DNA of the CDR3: TGTGCCAGCTTAGCAGGGAACTCCTACGAGCAGTACTTC. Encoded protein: CASLAGNSYEQYF.